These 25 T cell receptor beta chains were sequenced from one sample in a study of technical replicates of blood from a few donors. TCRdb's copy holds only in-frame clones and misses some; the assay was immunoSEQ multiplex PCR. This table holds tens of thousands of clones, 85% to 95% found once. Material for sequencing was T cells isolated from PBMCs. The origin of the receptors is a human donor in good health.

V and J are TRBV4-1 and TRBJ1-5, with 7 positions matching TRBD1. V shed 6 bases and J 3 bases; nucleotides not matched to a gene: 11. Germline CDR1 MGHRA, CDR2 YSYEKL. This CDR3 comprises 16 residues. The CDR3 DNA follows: TGCGCCAGCAGTCACAGAGGACAGGTTCCCAATCAGCCCCAGCATTTT. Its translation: CASSHRGQVPNQPQHF.

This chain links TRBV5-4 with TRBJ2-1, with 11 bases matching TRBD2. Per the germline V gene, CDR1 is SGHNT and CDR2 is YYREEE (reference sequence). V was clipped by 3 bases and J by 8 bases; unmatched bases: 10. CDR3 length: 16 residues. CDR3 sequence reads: CASSSTAGLAVDEQFF. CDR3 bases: TGTGCCAGCAGCTCAACGGCGGGACTAGCGGTCGATGAGCAGTTCTTC.

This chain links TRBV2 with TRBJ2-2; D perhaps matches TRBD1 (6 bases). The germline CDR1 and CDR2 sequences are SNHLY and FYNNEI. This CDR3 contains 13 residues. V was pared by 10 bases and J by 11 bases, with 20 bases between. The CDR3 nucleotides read TGTGCCACCCAACCTCCCGACAGGTCTGAGCTGTTTTTT. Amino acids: CATQPPDRSELFF.

The CDR3 DNA is TGCGCCAGCAGCTCCGGGACTAGCGGTTACAATGAGCAGTTCTTC. Translating gives CASSSGTSGYNEQFF. J is TRBJ2-1 and V is TRBV5-1; 11 nucleotides align to TRBD2. The CDR3 spans 15 residues. The germline gives CDR1 SGHRS, CDR2 YFSETQ. V lost 3 bases, J lost 4 bases, and 3 bases stayed unmatched.

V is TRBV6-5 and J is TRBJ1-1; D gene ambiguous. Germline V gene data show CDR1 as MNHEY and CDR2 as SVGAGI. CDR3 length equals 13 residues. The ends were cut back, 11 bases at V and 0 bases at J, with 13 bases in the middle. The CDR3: CASTENMNTEAFF. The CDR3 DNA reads TGTGCCTCCACAGAAAATATGAACACTGAAGCTTTCTTT.

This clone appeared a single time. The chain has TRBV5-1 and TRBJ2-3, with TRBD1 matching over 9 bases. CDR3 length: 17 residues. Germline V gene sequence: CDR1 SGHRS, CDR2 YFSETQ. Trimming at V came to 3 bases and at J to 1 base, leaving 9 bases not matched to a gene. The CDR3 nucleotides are TGCGCCAGCAGCTCAAAGGGGGGGGACAGGGGCACAGATACGCAGTATTTT. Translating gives CASSSKGGDRGTDTQYF.

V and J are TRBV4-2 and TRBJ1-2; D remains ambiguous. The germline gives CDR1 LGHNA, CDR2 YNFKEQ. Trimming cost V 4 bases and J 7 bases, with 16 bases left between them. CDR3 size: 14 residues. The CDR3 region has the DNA TGTGCCAGCAGCCTACCGTCCAGATCGGGTGGCTACACCTTC. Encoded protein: CASSLPSRSGGYTF.

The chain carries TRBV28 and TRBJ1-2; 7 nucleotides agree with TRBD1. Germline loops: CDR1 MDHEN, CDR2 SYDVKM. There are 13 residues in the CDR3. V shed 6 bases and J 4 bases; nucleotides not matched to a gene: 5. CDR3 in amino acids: CASRPTGAYGYTF. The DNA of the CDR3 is TGTGCCAGCAGACCAACAGGGGCCTATGGCTACACCTTC.

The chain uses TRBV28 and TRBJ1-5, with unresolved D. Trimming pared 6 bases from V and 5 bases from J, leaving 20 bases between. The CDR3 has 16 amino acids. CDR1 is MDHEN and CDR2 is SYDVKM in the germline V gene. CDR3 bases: TGTGCCAGCAGGCCTCTTCGGGAGACCTACTATCAGCCCCAGCATTTT. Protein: CASRPLRETYYQPQHF.

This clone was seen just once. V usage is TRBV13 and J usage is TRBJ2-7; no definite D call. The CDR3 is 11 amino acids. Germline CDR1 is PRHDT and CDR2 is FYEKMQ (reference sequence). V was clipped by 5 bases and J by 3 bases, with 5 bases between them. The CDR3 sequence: CASSRDYEQYF. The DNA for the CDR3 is TGTGCCAGCAGCCGAGACTACGAGCAGTACTTC.

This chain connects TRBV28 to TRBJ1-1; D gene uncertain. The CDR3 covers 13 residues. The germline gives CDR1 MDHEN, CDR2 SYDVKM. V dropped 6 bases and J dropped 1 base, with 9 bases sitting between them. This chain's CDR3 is CASSFYSNTEAFF. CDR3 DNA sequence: TGTGCCAGCAGCTTCTACTCGAACACTGAAGCTTTCTTT.

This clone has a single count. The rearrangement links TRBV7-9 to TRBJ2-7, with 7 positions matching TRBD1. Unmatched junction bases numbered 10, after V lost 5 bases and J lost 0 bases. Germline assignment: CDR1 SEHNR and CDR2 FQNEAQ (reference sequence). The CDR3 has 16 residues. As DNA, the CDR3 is TGTGCCAGCAGCAGACCAGGACAGGCTACCTCCTACGAGCAGTACTTC. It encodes CASSRPGQATSYEQYF.

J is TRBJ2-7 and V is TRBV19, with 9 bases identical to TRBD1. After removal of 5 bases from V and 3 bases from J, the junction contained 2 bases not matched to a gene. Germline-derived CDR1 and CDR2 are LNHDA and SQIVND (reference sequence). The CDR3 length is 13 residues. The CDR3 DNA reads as TGTGCCAGTAGTGTGGACAGGGGCTACGAGCAGTACTTC. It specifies CASSVDRGYEQYF.

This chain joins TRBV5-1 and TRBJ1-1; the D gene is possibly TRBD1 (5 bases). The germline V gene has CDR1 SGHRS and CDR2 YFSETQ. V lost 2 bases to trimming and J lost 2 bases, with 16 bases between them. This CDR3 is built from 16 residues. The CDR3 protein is CASSLGSGRVNTEAFF. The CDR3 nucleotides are TGCGCCAGCAGCTTAGGGTCCGGCAGGGTCAACACTGAAGCTTTCTTT.

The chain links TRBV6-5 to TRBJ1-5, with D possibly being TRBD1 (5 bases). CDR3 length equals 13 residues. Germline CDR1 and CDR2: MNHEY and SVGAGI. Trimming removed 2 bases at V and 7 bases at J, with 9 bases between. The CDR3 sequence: CASSYGTRQPQHF. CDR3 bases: TGTGCCAGCAGTTACGGGACTCGGCAGCCCCAGCATTTT.

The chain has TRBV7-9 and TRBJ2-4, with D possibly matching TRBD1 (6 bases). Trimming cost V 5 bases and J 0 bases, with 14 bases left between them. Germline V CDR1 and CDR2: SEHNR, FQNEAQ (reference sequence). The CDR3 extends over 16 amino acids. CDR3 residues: CASSIRTDLAKNIQYF. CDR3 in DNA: TGTGCCAGCAGCATTCGGACAGATCTAGCCAAAAACATTCAGTACTTC.

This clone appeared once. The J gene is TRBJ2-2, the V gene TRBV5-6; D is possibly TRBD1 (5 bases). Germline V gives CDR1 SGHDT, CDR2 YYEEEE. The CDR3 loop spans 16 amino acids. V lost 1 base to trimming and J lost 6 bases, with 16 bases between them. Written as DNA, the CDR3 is TGTGCCAGCAGCTTGATGACTTTACAGGCTCCCGGGGAGCTGTTTTTT. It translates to CASSLMTLQAPGELFF.

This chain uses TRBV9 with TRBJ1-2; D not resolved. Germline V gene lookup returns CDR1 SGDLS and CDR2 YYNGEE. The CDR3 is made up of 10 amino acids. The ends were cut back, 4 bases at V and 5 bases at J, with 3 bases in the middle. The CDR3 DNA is TGTGCCAGCAGCTCATATGGCTACACCTTC. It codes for CASSSYGYTF.

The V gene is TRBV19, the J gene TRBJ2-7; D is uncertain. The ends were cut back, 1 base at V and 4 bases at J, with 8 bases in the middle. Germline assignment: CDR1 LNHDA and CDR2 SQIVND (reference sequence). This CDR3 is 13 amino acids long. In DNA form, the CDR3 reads TGTGCCAGTAGTATAGGTTCGGTTTACGAGCAGTACTTC. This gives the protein CASSIGSVYEQYF.

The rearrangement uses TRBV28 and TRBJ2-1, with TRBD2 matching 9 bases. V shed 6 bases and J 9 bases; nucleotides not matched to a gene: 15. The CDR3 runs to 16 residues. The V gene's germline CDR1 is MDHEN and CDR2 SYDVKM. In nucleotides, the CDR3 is TGTGCCAGCAGCCCACCGGAGGGCGGGAGGGCCGGTGAGCAGTTCTTC. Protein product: CASSPPEGGRAGEQFF.

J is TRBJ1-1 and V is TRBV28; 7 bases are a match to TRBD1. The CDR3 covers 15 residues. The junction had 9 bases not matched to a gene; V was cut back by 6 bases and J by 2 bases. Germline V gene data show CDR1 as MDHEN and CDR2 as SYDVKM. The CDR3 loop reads CASSLTGSANTEAFF. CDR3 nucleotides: TGTGCCAGCAGCCTGACAGGGTCTGCTAACACTGAAGCTTTCTTT.

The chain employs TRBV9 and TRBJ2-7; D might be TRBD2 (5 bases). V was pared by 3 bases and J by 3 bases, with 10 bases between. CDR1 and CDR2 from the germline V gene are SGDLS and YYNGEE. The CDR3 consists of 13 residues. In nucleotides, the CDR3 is TGTGCCAGCAGCGGACCCGGGGACTACGAGCAGTACTTC. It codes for CASSGPGDYEQYF.

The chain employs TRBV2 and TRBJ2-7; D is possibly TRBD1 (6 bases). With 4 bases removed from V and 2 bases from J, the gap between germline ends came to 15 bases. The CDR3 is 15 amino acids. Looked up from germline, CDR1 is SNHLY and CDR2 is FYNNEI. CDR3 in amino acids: CASSGLGGIAYEQYF. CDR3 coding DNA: TGTGCCAGCAGTGGTCTAGGGGGTATAGCCTACGAGCAGTACTTC.

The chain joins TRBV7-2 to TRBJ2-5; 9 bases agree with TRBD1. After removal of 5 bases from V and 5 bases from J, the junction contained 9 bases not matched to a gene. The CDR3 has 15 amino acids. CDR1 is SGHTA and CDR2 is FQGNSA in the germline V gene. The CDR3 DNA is TGTGCCAGCAGCCCGCGACAGGGGGGATTGGAGACCCAGTACTTC. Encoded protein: CASSPRQGGLETQYF.

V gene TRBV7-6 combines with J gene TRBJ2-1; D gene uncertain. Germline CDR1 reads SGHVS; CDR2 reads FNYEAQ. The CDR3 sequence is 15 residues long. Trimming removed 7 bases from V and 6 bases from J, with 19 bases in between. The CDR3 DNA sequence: TGTGCCAGCACCGAATCCCAAGCAATCTCCAATGAGCAGTTCTTC. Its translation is CASTESQAISNEQFF.